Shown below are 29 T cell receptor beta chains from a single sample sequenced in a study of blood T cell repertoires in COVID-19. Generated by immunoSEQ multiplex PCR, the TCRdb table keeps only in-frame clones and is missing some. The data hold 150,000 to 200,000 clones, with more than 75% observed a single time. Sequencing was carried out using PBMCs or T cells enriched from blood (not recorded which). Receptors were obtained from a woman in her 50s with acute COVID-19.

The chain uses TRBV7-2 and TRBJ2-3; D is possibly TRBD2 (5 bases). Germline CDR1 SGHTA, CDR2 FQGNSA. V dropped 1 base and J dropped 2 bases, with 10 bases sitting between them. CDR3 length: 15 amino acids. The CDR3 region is CASSLDRTFTDTQYF. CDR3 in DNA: TGTGCCAGCAGCTTAGATCGGACTTTCACAGATACGCAGTATTTT.

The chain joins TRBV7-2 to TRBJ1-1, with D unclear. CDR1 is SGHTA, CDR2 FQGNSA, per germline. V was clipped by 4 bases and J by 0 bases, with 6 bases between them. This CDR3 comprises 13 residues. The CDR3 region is CASSSYMNTEAFF. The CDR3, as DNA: TGTGCCAGCAGCTCATACATGAACACTGAAGCTTTCTTT.

CDR3 bases: TGTGCCAGCTCCTTACAGGGGACGGACACTGAAGCTTTCTTT. Protein product: CASSLQGTDTEAFF. This rearrangement joins TRBV18 to TRBJ1-1; 7 nucleotides match TRBD1. This CDR3 spans 14 amino acids. J was trimmed by 3 bases and V by 6 bases; bases with no gene match: 7. Germline V gene lookup returns CDR1 KGHSH and CDR2 LQKENI.

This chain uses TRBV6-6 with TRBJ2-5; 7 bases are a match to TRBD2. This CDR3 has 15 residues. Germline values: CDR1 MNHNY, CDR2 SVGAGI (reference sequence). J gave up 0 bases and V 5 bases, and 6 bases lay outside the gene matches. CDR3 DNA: TGTGCCAGCAGTCCGTCCGGGACTAACCAAGAGACCCAGTACTTC. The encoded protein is CASSPSGTNQETQYF.

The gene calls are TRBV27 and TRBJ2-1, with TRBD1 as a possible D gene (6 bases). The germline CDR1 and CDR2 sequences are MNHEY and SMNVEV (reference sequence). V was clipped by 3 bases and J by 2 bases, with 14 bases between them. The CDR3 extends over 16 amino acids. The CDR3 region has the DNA TGTGCCAGCAGTTTTGGGGGCCCCACAACCTACAATGAGCAGTTCTTC. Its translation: CASSFGGPTTYNEQFF.

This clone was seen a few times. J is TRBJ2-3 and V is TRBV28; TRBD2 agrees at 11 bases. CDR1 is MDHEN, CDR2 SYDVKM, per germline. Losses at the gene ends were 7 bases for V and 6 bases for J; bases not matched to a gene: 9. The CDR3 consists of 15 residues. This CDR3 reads CASIVSGGASDTQYF. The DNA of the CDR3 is TGTGCCAGCATCGTTAGCGGGGGGGCCTCCGATACGCAGTATTTT.

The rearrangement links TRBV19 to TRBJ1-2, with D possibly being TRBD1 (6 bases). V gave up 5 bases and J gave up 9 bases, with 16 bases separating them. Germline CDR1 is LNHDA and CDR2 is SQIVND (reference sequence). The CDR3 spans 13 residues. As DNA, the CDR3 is TGTGCCAGTAGTTTTACAGGGATTGCTAGCTACACCTTC. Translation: CASSFTGIASYTF.

The CDR3 DNA is TGTGCCAGCAGTGAACGAGGGGGAGGAAACACCATATATTTT. Its protein product is CASSERGGGNTIYF. V gene TRBV6-1 combines with J gene TRBJ1-3, with D possibly being TRBD1 (6 bases). The CDR3 runs to 14 residues. The germline V and J ends were trimmed by 2 bases and 4 bases, with 9 bases remaining between them. CDR1 is MNHNS and CDR2 is SASEGT in the germline V gene.

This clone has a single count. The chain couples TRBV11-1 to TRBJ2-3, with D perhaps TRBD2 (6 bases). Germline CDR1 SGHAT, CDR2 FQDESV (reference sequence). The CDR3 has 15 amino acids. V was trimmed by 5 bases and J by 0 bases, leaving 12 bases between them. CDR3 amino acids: CASSPVGGSTDTQYF. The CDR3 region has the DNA TGTGCCAGCAGCCCGGTGGGGGGTAGCACAGATACGCAGTATTTT.

CDR3 residues: CASSRNNPRDEQFF. The CDR3 DNA reads TGTGCCAGCAGCCGTAATAATCCCAGGGATGAGCAGTTCTTC. The chain uses TRBV4-2 and TRBJ2-1; possible D gene TRBD1, 5 bases. The germline CDR1 and CDR2 sequences are LGHNA and YNFKEQ. Trimming shortened V by 4 bases and J by 8 bases, and 15 bases separated the two germline ends. There are 14 residues in the CDR3.

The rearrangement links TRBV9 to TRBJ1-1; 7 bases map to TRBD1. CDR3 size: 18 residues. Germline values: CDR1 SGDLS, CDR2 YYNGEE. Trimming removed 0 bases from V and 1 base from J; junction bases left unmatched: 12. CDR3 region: CASSVEVGGDAGNTEAFF. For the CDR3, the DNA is TGTGCCAGCAGCGTAGAGGTAGGGGGCGATGCAGGGAACACTGAAGCTTTCTTT.

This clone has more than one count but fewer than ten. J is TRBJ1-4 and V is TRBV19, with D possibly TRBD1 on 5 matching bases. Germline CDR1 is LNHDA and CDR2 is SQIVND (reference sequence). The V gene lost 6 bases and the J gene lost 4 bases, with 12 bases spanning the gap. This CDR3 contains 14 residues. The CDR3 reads CASRPQDLNEKLFF. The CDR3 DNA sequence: TGTGCCAGTAGACCACAGGACCTTAATGAAAAACTGTTTTTT.

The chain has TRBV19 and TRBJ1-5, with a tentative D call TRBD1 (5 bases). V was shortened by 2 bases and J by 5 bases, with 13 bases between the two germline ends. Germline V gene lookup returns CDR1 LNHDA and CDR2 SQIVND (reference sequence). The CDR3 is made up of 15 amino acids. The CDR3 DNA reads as TGTGCCAGTAGTATAACGCGCAGGGAGGATCAGCCCCAGCATTTT. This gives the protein CASSITRREDQPQHF. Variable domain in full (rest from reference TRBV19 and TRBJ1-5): DGGITQSPKYLFRKEGQNVTLSCEQNLNHDAMYWYRQDPGQGLRLIYYSQIVNDFQKGDIAEGYSVSREKKESFPLTVTSAQKNPTAFYLCASSITRREDQPQHFGDGTRLSIL.

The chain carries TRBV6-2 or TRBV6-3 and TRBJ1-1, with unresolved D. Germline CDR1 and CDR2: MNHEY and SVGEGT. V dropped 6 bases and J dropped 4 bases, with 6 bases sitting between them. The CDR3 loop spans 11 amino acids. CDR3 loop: CASSVRTEAFF. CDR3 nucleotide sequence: TGTGCCAGCAGCGTGCGCACTGAAGCTTTCTTT.

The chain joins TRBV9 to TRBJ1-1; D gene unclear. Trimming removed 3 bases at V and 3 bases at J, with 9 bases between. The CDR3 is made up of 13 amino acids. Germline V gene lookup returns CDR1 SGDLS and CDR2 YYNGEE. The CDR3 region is CASSDDGYTEAFF. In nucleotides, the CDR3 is TGTGCCAGCAGCGACGACGGGTACACTGAAGCTTTCTTT.

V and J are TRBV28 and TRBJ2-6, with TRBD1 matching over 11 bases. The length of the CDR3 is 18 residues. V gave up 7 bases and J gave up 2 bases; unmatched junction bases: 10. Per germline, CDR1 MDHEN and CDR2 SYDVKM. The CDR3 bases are TGTGCCAGCAAAGGTGGAAGGACAGGGGGCGCTGGGGCCAACGTCCTGACTTTC. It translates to CASKGGRTGGAGANVLTF.

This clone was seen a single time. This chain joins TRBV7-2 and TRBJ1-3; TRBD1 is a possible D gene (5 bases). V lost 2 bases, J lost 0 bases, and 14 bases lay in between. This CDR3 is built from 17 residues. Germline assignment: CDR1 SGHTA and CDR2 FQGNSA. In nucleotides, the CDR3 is TGTGCCAGCAGCTTACAGGGATCGAGATTCTCTGGAAACACCATATATTTT. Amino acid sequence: CASSLQGSRFSGNTIYF.

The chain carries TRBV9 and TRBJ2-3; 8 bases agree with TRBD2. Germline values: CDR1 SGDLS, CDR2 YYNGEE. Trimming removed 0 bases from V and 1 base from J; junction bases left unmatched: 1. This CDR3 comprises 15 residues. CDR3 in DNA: TGTGCCAGCAGCGTAGAGACTAGCGGCACAGATACGCAGTATTTT. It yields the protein CASSVETSGTDTQYF.

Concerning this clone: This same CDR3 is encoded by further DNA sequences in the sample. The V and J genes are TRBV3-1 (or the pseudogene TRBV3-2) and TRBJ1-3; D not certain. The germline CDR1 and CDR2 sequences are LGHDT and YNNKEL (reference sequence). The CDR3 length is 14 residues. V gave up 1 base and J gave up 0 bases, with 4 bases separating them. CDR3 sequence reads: CASSQAVSGNTIYF. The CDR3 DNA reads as TGTGCCAGCAGCCAAGCAGTCTCTGGAAACACCATATATTTT.

CDR3 protein: CATSRDRRAGEKLFF. The DNA of the CDR3 is TGTGCCACCAGCAGAGATAGGAGGGCGGGGGAAAAACTGTTTTTT. The chain carries TRBV15 and TRBJ1-4; D gene ambiguous. The CDR3 is 15 amino acids. Per the germline V gene, CDR1 is LNHNV and CDR2 is YYDKDF (reference sequence). V lost 0 bases, J lost 8 bases, and 13 bases lay in between.

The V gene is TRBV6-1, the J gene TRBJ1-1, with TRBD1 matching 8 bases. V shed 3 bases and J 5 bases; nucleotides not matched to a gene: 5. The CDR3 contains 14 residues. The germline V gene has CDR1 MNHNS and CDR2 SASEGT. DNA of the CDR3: TGTGCCAGCAGTGAGCAGGGGGCACATACTGAAGCTTTCTTT. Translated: CASSEQGAHTEAFF.

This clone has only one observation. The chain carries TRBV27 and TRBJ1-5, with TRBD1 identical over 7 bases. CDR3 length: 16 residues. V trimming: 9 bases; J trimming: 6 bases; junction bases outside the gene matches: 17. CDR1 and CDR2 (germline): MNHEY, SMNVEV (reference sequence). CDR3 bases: TGTGCCAGTGGCCTGCGTGACAGGGCCCTTGGTCAGCCCCAGCATTTT. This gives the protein CASGLRDRALGQPQHF.

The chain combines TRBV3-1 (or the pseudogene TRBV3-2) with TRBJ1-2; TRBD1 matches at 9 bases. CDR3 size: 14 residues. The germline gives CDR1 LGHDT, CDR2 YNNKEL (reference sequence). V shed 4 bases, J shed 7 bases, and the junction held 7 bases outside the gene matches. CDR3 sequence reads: CASSPITGGSGYTF. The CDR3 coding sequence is TGTGCCAGCAGCCCCATCACAGGGGGCAGTGGCTACACCTTC.

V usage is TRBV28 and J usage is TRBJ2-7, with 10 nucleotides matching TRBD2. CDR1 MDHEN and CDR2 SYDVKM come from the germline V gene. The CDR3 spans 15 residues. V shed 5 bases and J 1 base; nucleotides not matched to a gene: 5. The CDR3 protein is CASSEQRGGSYEQYV. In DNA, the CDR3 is TGTGCCAGCAGTGAGCAGCGGGGGGGATCCTACGAGCAGTACGTC.

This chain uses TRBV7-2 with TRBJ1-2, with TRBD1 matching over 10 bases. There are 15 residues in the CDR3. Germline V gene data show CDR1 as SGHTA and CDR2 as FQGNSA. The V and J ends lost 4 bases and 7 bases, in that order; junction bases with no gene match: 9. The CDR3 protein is CASSSAGQGSGGYTF. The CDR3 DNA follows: TGTGCCAGCAGCTCCGCGGGACAGGGGTCGGGTGGCTACACCTTC.

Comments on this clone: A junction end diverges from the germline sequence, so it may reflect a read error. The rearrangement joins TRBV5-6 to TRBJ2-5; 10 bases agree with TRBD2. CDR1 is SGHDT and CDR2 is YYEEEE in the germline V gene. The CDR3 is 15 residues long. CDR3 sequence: CARSGGGRRPGTQYF. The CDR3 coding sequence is TGTGCCCGCAGCGGGGGGGGACGAAGGCCCGGGACCCAGTACTTC.

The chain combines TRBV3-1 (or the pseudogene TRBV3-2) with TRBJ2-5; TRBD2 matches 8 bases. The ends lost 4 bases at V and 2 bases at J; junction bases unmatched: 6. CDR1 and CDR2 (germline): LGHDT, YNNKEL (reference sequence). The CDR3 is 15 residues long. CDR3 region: CASSPGGGLQETQYF. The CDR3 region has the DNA TGTGCCAGCAGCCCAGGCGGGGGGCTTCAAGAGACCCAGTACTTC.

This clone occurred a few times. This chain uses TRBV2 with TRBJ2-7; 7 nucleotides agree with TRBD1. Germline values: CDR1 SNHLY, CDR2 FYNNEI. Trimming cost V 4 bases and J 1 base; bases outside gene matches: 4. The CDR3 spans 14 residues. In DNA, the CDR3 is TGTGCCAGCAGTGCACAGGGGCGTTCCTACGAGCAGTACGTC. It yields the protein CASSAQGRSYEQYV.

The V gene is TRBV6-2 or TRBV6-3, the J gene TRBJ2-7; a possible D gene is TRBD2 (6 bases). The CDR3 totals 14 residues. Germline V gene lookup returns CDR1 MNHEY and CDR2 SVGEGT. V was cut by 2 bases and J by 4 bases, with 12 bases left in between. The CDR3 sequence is CASSYLAGTYEQYV. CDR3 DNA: TGTGCCAGCAGTTACCTTGCAGGGACTTACGAGCAGTACGTC.